The 24 T cell receptor beta chains presented below share a single source sample, sequenced in a study of follicular helper T cells after annual influenza vaccination. Time point of the sample: 2014-2015 season, pre-vaccination. The method was immunoSEQ multiplex PCR; TCRdb's version includes in-frame clones alone and lacks a portion of them. The sample includes approximately 25,000 clones, roughly 80% of them seen just once. The sample here was CXCR5+ CD38- circulating T follicular helper cells from blood, taken on the day of influenza vaccination. The subset denotes: circulating Tfh, non-naive CD4+CXCR5+PD-1+ (ICOS+CD38+ or ICOS-CD38-). Receptors were obtained from an adult who received the influenza vaccine.

This clone has just a few counts. The chain has TRBV7-3 and TRBJ2-1; possible D gene TRBD1, 5 bases. V was cut by 1 base and J by 10 bases, with 11 bases left in between. Germline V lookup: CDR1 SGHTA, CDR2 FQGTGA. This CDR3 is 13 amino acids long. This chain's CDR3 is CASSLREDSEQFF. In DNA, the CDR3 is TGTGCCAGCAGCTTAAGGGAAGACAGCGAGCAGTTCTTC.

The V call is TRBV18, the J call TRBJ1-4, with 9 bases aligning to TRBD1. This CDR3 region has 14 residues. The ends lost 9 bases at V and 5 bases at J; junction bases unmatched: 7. Germline CDR1 is KGHSH and CDR2 is LQKENI. The CDR3 reads CASRSTGGNEKLFF. The DNA for the CDR3 is TGTGCCAGTCGTTCTACAGGGGGCAATGAAAAACTGTTTTTT.

V usage is TRBV5-1 and J usage is TRBJ2-2; 8 bases fit TRBD2. The CDR3 covers 15 residues. V shed 5 bases and J 6 bases; nucleotides not matched to a gene: 9. Germline loops: CDR1 SGHRS, CDR2 YFSETQ. DNA for the CDR3: TGCGCCAGCAGACCGACGGTGACTAGCGCCGGGGAGCTGTTTTTT. Its translation is CASRPTVTSAGELFF.

The chain links TRBV11-2 to TRBJ2-5; 8 bases line up with TRBD2. The DNA end lines up better with TRBJ2-7; the J call may be wrong. Germline CDR1 and CDR2: SGHAT and FQNNGV. The CDR3 spans 15 residues. The CDR3 sequence: CASSPAPGGEYEQYF. In DNA form, the CDR3 reads TGTGCCAGCAGCCCCGCCCCGGGGGGGGAGTACGAGCAGTACTTC.

The chain carries TRBV28 and TRBJ2-7; possibly TRBD1 for D (6 bases). Germline V lookup: CDR1 MDHEN, CDR2 SYDVKM. V shed 6 bases and J shed 5 bases, with 17 bases lying between them. The CDR3 length is 14 residues. The CDR3 DNA reads TGTGCCAGCAGGGAAACAGGGTCGCTCGACGAGCAGTACTTC. Encoded protein: CASRETGSLDEQYF. The whole variable domain, remainder taken from reference TRBV28 and TRBJ2-7, is DVKVTQSSRYLVKRTGEKVFLECVQDMDHENMFWYRQDPGLGLRLIYFSYDVKMKEKGDIPEGYSVSREKKERFSLILESASTNQTSMYLCASRETGSLDEQYFGPGTRLTVT.

This chain links TRBV28 with TRBJ2-7, with D possibly matching TRBD1 (6 bases). Germline CDR1 is MDHEN and CDR2 is SYDVKM. This CDR3 has 12 residues. Trimming shortened V by 8 bases and J by 2 bases, and 10 bases separated the two germline ends. CDR3 nucleotides: TGTGCCAGCCTCTCAGGGGCCTACGAGCAGTACTTC. It yields the protein CASLSGAYEQYF.

The chain employs TRBV6-6 and TRBJ2-1, with 8 bases aligning to TRBD1. V trimming: 5 bases; J trimming: 9 bases; junction bases outside the gene matches: 15. The CDR3 is made up of 16 amino acids. Germline CDR1 reads MNHNY; CDR2 reads SVGAGI (reference sequence). DNA for the CDR3: TGTGCCAGCAGTACCCCGCGCGGACAGGGTAGTGCTGAGCAGTTCTTC. Translating it yields CASSTPRGQGSAEQFF.

The V gene is TRBV5-1, the J gene TRBJ2-1, with TRBD2 identical over 10 bases. V lost 0 bases, J lost 8 bases, and 8 bases stayed unmatched. The CDR3 consists of 16 residues. From germline, CDR1 is SGHRS and CDR2 YFSETQ. The CDR3 DNA sequence: TGCGCCAGCAGCTTGGTGGCTAGCGGGAGTGGGTATGAGCAGTTCTTC. Protein product: CASSLVASGSGYEQFF.

The V call is TRBV6-6, the J call TRBJ2-3; D remains unclear. This CDR3 spans 14 amino acids. Trimming took 7 bases from V and 2 from J, leaving 13 bases between them. Germline V gene sequence: CDR1 MNHNY, CDR2 SVGAGI (reference sequence). The CDR3 bases are TGTGCCAGCACGCGTGCTATAGTCACAGATACGCAGTATTTT. It encodes CASTRAIVTDTQYF.

This chain links TRBV7-2 with TRBJ1-1, with 9 bases aligning to TRBD1. CDR3 size: 17 residues. Germline trimming cut 5 bases from V and 4 bases from J; bases unmatched to any gene: 14. Germline V gene lookup returns CDR1 SGHTA and CDR2 FQGNSA. The CDR3 here is CASSPPRDREASTEAFF. CDR3 nucleotides: TGTGCCAGCAGCCCTCCCCGGGACAGGGAGGCGAGCACTGAAGCTTTCTTT.

V gene TRBV10-1 combines with J gene TRBJ2-2; 7 bases are shared with TRBD1. This CDR3 contains 14 residues. Germline CDR1 is WNHNN and CDR2 is SYGVQD (reference sequence). CDR3 amino acids: CAFRTGVEAGELFF. The CDR3 nucleotides are TGCGCATTCCGAACAGGGGTGGAGGCCGGGGAGCTGTTTTTT.

The chain carries TRBV5-6 and TRBJ2-5; possible D gene TRBD2, 5 bases. Trimming left V 1 base short and J 4 bases short, with 11 bases between. Germline CDR1 is SGHDT and CDR2 is YYEEEE. The CDR3 runs 14 residues. CDR3 DNA: TGTGCCAGCAGCTTGTGGCTAGCACGAGAGACCCAGTACTTC. Protein product: CASSLWLARETQYF.

The V and J genes are TRBV14 and TRBJ1-4, with a weak D call TRBD1 (6 bases). The germline CDR1 and CDR2 sequences are SGHDN and FVKESK. The CDR3 consists of 17 residues. Deletions cut 4 bases from V and 3 bases from J, with 18 bases between. CDR3: CASSLPRGGLANEKLFF. CDR3 in DNA: TGTGCCAGCAGCCTCCCAAGGGGGGGGCTGGCTAATGAAAAACTGTTTTTT.

This clone has just a few counts. The V call is TRBV28, the J call TRBJ1-4; D gene uncertain. Germline CDR1 and CDR2: MDHEN and SYDVKM. V dropped 5 bases and J dropped 5 bases, with 6 bases sitting between them. The CDR3 consists of 12 residues. CDR3 residues: CASSLFNEKLFF. The CDR3 region has the DNA TGTGCCAGCAGTCTCTTCAATGAAAAACTGTTTTTT.

The V and J genes are TRBV11-2 and TRBJ2-7; TRBD2 aligns across 8 bases. Germline assignment: CDR1 SGHAT and CDR2 FQNNGV. With 5 bases clipped from V and 4 bases from J, the junction kept 10 bases outside the gene matches. The CDR3 consists of 15 residues. This CDR3 is CASSPAPGGEYEQYF. The CDR3 nucleotides read TGTGCCAGCAGCCCCGCCCCGGGGGGGGAGTACGAGCAGTACTTC.

V gene TRBV19 combines with J gene TRBJ2-1; TRBD2 matches at 13 bases. Trimming at V came to 6 bases and at J to 2 bases, leaving 7 bases not matched to a gene. Germline V gene sequence: CDR1 LNHDA, CDR2 SQIVND (reference sequence). CDR3 length equals 17 residues. The CDR3 loop reads CASSPTSGRRTYNEQFF. The CDR3, as DNA: TGTGCCAGTAGCCCGACTAGCGGGAGGAGAACCTACAATGAGCAGTTCTTC.

This chain links TRBV7-2 with TRBJ2-3; 8 bases are a match to TRBD2. The CDR3 is 15 residues long. V shed 3 bases, J shed 5 bases, and the junction held 7 bases outside the gene matches. Germline CDR1 is SGHTA and CDR2 is FQGNSA. The CDR3 coding sequence is TGTGCCAGCAGCTTGACGGGAGGGCCGGTAGATACGCAGTATTTT. It yields the protein CASSLTGGPVDTQYF.

This chain uses TRBV29-1 with TRBJ1-1; D remains ambiguous. The germline V gene has CDR1 SQVTM and CDR2 ANQGSEA. CDR3 size: 13 residues. Trimming left V 1 base short and J 5 bases short, with 11 bases between. The CDR3 bases are TGCAGCGTTGAAGGCGGGAGTGAGACTGAAGCTTTCTTT. The encoded protein is CSVEGGSETEAFF.

The chain carries TRBV28 and TRBJ2-1; D gene uncertain. This CDR3 comprises 15 residues. The V end was cut by 5 bases, the J end by 0 bases, with 11 bases between. CDR1 is MDHEN and CDR2 is SYDVKM in the germline V gene. This chain's CDR3 is CASSEASSSYNEQFF. CDR3 DNA: TGTGCCAGCAGTGAGGCAAGCAGCTCCTACAATGAGCAGTTCTTC.

The V and J genes are TRBV27 and TRBJ2-4, with 11 bases identical to TRBD1. This CDR3 comprises 15 residues. With V trimmed by 6 bases and J by 2 bases, 3 bases remained unmatched. CDR1 is MNHEY, CDR2 SMNVEV, per germline (reference sequence). The CDR3 spells CASSGQGASKNIQYF. CDR3 DNA: TGTGCCAGCAGCGGACAGGGGGCGTCCAAAAACATTCAGTACTTC.

The chain joins TRBV6-1 to TRBJ1-1, with a possible D match to TRBD1 (6 bases). Germline assignment: CDR1 MNHNS and CDR2 SASEGT. The CDR3 runs to 16 residues. The ends were cut back, 1 base at V and 0 bases at J, with 12 bases in the middle. The CDR3 sequence is CASSEGWGGMNTEAFF. The CDR3, as DNA: TGTGCCAGCAGTGAAGGATGGGGGGGCATGAACACTGAAGCTTTCTTT.

V gene TRBV5-1 combines with J gene TRBJ2-3; TRBD2 matches at 7 bases. V lost 4 bases, J lost 2 bases, and 4 bases stayed unmatched. Germline V gene sequence: CDR1 SGHRS, CDR2 YFSETQ. The CDR3 sequence is 14 residues long. The CDR3 DNA is TGCGCCAGCAGCACAGCGGGGATCACAGATACGCAGTATTTT. This translates into CASSTAGITDTQYF.

This rearrangement joins TRBV6-5 to TRBJ1-1; D unresolved. The CDR3 covers 11 residues. V lost 6 bases and J lost 2, with 4 bases in between. CDR1 and CDR2 from the germline V gene are MNHEY and SVGAGI. The CDR3 protein is CASRQNTEAFF. Here the CDR3 DNA reads TGTGCCAGCAGACAAAACACTGAAGCTTTCTTT.

The gene calls are TRBV13 and TRBJ2-7; tentatively, D is TRBD1 (6 bases). CDR3 length: 14 residues. Germline V gene data show CDR1 as PRHDT and CDR2 as FYEKMQ (reference sequence). V dropped 4 bases and J dropped 6 bases, with 16 bases sitting between them. DNA for the CDR3: TGTGCCAGCAGCTACCGGGACAAGCTGGGCGAGCAGTACTTC. Residues: CASSYRDKLGEQYF.